The table lists the clone carrying this T cell receptor beta chain with a few counts. Its target is unknown. Germline loops: CDR1 SGHTA, CDR2 FQGNSA. The CDR3 contains 15 residues. The V and J ends lost 4 bases and 4 bases, in that order; junction bases with no gene match: 8. Primers: 60 Vbeta forward and 13 Jbeta reverse. Generated by immunoSEQ multiplex PCR, the TCRdb table keeps only in-frame clones and is missing some. The table has around 80,000 clones, 78% seen once; the top ten hold less than 2%. While unrecorded immune exposures were likely, the donors were nominally healthy when sampled. The data were taken from a study of cytomegalovirus exposure and HLA in healthy donors. Study-level results: A missense DCLRE1C variant was associated with V- and J-gene trimming of TCR beta chains in a later analysis, and an independent cohort replicated the association. Segments of the TCR beta V type were, in most cases, productive about 90% or about 30% of the time in an earlier analysis.

J is TRBJ1-2 and V is TRBV7-2; 8 nucleotides line up with TRBD1. Sequences were obtained from PBMCs. This receptor was identified in a man aged 35-49 years in good health and CMV-seronegative. CDR3 amino acids: CASSSSGQGLYGYTF. The CDR3 region has the DNA TGTGCCAGCAGCTCGTCAGGACAGGGCCTCTATGGCTACACCTTC.